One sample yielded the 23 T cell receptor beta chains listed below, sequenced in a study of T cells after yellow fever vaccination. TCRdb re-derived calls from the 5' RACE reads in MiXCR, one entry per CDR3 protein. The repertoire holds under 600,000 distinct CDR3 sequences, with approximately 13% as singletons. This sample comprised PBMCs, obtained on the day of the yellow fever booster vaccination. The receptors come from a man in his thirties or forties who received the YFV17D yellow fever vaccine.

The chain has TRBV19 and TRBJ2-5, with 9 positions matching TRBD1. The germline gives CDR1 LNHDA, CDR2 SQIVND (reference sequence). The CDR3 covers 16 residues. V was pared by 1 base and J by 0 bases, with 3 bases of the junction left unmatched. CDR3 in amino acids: CASSIGGQGYQETQYF. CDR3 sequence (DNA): TGTGCCAGTAGTATAGGGGGACAGGGTTACCAAGAGACCCAGTACTTC.

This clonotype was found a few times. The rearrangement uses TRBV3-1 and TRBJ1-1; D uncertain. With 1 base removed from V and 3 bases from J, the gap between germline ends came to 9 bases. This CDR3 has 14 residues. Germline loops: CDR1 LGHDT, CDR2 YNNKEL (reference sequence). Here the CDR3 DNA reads TGTGCCAGCAGCCAAGTCGGGTTGGACACTGAAGCTTTCTTT. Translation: CASSQVGLDTEAFF. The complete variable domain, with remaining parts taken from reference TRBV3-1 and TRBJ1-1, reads DTAVSQTPKYLVTQMGNDKSIKCEQNLGHDTMYWYKQDSKKFLKIMFSYNNKELIINETVPNRFSPKSPDKAHLNLHINSLELGDSAVYFCASSQVGLDTEAFFGQGTRLTVV.

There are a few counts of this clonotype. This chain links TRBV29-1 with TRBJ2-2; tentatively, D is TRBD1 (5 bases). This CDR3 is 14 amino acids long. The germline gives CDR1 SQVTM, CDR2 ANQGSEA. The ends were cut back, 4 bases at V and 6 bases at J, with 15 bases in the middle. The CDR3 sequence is CSVVTDGVPGELFF. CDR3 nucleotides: TGCAGCGTTGTGACAGATGGAGTGCCCGGGGAGCTGTTTTTT.

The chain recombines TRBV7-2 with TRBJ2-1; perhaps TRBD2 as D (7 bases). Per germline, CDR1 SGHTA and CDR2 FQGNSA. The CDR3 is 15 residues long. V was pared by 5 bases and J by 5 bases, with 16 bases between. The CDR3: CASSQAGHLNNEQFF. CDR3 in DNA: TGTGCCAGCAGCCAAGCGGGACACCTAAACAATGAGCAGTTCTTC.

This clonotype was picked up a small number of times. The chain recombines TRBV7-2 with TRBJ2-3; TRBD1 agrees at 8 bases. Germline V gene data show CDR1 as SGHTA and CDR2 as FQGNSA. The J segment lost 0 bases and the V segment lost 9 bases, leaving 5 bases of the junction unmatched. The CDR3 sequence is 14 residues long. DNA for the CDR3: TGTGCCAGTCGGGACAGGTATAGCACAGATACGCAGTATTTT. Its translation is CASRDRYSTDTQYF.

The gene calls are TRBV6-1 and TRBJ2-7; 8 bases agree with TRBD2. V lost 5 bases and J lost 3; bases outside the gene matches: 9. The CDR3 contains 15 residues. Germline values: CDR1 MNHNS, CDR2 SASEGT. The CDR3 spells CASSPRTSNFYEQYF. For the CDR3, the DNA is TGTGCCAGCAGTCCCAGGACTAGCAATTTCTACGAGCAGTACTTC.

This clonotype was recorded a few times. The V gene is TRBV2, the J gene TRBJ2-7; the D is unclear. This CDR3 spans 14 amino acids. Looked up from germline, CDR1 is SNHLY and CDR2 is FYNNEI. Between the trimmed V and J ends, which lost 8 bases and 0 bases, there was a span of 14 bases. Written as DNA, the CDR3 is TGTGCCAGCGTGGGTGCAGGAGTCTCCTACGAGCAGTACTTC. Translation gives CASVGAGVSYEQYF.

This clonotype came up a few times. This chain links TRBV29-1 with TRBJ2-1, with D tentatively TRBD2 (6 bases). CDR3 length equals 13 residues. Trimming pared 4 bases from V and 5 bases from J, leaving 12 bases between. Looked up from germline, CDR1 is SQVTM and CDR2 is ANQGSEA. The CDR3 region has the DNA TGCAGCGTTGTGGGATTAGCGGACAATGAGCAGTTCTTC. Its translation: CSVVGLADNEQFF.

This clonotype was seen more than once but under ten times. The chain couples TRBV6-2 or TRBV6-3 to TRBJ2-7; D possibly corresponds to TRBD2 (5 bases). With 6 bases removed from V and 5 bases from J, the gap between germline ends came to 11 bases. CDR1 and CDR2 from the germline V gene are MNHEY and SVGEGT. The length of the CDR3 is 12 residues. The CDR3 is CASSGILHEQYF. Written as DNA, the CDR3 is TGTGCCAGCAGCGGGATATTGCACGAGCAGTACTTC.

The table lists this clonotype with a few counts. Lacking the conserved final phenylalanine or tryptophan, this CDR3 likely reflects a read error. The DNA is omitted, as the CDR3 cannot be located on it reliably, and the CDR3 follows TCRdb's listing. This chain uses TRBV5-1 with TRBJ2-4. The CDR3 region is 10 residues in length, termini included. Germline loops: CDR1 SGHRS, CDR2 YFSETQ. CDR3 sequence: CASEEGAAIV.

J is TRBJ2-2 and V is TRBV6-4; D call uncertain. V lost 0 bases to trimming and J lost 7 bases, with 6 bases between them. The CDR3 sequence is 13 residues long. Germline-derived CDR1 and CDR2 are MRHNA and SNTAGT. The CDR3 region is CASSDSSSGELFF. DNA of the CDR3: TGTGCCAGCAGTGACTCATCTAGCGGGGAGCTGTTTTTT.

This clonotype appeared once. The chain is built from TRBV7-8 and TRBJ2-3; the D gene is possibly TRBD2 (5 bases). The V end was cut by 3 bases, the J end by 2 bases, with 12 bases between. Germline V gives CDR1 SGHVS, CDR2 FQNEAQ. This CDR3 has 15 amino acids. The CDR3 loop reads CASSFLSAATDTQYF. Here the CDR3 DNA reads TGTGCCAGCAGCTTTCTTAGCGCAGCCACAGATACGCAGTATTTT.

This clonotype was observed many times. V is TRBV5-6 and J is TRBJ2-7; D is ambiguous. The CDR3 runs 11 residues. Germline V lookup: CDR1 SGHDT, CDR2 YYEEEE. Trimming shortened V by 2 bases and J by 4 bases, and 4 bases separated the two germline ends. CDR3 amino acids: CASSLQYEQYF. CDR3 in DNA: TGTGCCAGCAGCTTACAGTACGAGCAGTACTTC. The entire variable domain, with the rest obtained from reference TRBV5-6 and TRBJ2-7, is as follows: DAGVTQSPTHLIKTRGQQVTLRCSPKSGHDTVSWYQQALGQGPQFIFQYYEEEERQRGNFPDRFSGHQFPNYSSELNVNALLLGDSALYLCASSLQYEQYFGPGTRLTVT.

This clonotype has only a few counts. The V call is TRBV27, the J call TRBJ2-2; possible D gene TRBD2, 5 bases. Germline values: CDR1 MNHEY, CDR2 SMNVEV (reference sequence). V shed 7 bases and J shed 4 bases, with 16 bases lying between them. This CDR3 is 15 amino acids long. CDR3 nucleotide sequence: TGTGCCAGCAATCCTACGGACTCGATCACCGGGGAGCTGTTTTTT. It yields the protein CASNPTDSITGELFF.

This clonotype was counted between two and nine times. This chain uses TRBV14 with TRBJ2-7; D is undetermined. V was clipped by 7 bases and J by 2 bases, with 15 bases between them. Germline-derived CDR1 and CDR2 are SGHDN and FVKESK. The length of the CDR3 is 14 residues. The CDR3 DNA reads TGTGCCAGCACCCCCTGTGAGGATACCTACGAGCAGTACTTC. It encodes CASTPCEDTYEQYF.

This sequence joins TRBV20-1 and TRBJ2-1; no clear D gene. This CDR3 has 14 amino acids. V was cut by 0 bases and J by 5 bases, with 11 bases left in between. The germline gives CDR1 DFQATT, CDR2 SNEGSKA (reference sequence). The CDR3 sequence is CSARDWLVDNEQFF. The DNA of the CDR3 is TGCAGTGCTAGAGATTGGTTAGTAGACAATGAGCAGTTCTTC.

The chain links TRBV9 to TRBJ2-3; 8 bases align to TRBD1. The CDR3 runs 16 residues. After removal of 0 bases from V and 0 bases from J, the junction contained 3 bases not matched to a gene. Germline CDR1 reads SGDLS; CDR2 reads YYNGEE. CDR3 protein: CASSVGQGASTDTQYF. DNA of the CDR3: TGTGCCAGCAGCGTAGGGCAGGGGGCTAGCACAGATACGCAGTATTTT.

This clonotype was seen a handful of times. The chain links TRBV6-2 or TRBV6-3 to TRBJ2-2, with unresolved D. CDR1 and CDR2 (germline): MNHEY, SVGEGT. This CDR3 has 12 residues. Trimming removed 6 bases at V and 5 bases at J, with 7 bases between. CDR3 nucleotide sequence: TGTGCCAGCAGGCCATCAACCGGGGAGCTGTTTTTT. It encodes CASRPSTGELFF.

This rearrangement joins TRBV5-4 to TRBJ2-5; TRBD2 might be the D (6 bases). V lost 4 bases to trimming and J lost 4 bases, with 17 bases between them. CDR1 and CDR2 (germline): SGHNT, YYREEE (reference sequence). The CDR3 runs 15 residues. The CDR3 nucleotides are TGTGCCAGCAGCGGGGGGATCGGAGGAGGAGAGACCCAGTACTTC. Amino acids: CASSGGIGGGETQYF. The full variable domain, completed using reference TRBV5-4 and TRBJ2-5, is ETGVTQSPTHLIKTRGQQVTLRCSSQSGHNTVSWYQQALGQGPQFIFQYYREEENGRGNFPPRFSGLQFPNYSSELNVNALELDDSALYLCASSGGIGGGETQYFGPGTRLLVL.

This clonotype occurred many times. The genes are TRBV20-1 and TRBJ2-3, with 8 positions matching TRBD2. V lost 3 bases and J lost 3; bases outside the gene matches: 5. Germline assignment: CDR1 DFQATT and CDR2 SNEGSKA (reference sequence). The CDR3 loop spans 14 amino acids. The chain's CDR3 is CSARLAGRTDTQYF. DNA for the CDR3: TGCAGTGCTAGGTTAGCGGGAAGGACAGATACGCAGTATTTT.

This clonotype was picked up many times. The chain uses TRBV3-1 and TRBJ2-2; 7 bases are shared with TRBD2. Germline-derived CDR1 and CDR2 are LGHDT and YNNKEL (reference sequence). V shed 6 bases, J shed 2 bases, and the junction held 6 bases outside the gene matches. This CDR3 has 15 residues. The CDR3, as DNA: TGTGCCAGCAGTCAATGGGACTACAACACCGGGGAGCTGTTTTTT. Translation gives CASSQWDYNTGELFF.

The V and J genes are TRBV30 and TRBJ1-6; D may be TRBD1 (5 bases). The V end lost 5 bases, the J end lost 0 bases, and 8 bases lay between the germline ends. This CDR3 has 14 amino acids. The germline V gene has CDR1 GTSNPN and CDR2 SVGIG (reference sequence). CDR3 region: CAWQDTSYNSPLHF. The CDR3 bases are TGTGCCTGGCAGGACACCTCCTATAATTCACCCCTCCACTTT.

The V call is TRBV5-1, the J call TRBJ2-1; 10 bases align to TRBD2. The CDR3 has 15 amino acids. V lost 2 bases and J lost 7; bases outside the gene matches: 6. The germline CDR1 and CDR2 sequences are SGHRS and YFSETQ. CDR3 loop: CASSFNSGRMNEQFF. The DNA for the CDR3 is TGCGCCAGCAGCTTCAATAGCGGGAGGATGAATGAGCAGTTCTTC. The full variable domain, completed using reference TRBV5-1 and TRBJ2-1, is KAGVTQTPRYLIKTRGQQVTLSCSPISGHRSVSWYQQTPGQGLQFLFEYFSETQRNKGNFPGRFSGRQFSNSRSEMNVSTLELGDSALYLCASSFNSGRMNEQFFGPGTRLTVL.